A selection of T cell receptor beta chains follows, all from one sample in a study of cytomegalovirus exposure and HLA in healthy donors. Assay used: immunoSEQ multiplex PCR; TCRdb lists only in-frame clones, some missing. The data contain approximately 160,000 clones, more than 65% of them singletons. The sample consisted of PBMCs. These receptors all come from a woman aged 35 to 49 in good health and CMV-seropositive. Each CDR3 is given with its conserved first and last residue. The D gene is left open where the match is weak. Some rows have no size entry. The others give once, few or many, or a class for an expanded clone.

v_call	j_call	clone_size	d_call	cdr3_aa	cdr3_nt
TRBV5-1	TRBJ2-5	-	TRBD2	CASSRPGLDQETQYF	TGCGCCAGCAGCAGACCGGGACTAGACCAAGAGACCCAGTACTTC
TRBV10-3	TRBJ1-2	-	-	CAIAPEGGIANYGYTF	TGTGCCATCGCTCCAGAGGGGGGGATAGCTAACTATGGCTACACCTTC
TRBV4-1	TRBJ1-4	-	-	CASSLPPGEKLFF	TGCGCCAGCAGCCTACCCCCCGGTGAAAAACTGTTTTTT
TRBV4-1	TRBJ1-2	few	TRBD1	CASSQERPGGDYGYTF	TGCGCCAGCAGCCAAGAGCGACCAGGGGGCGACTATGGCTACACCTTC
TRBV29-1	TRBJ2-1	-	TRBD2	CSVGTSSSYNEQFF	TGCAGCGTGGGGACTAGCAGCTCCTACAATGAGCAGTTCTTC
TRBV7-2	TRBJ1-5	once	-	CASSDPTASNQPQHF	TGTGCCAGCAGCGACCCGACAGCAAGCAATCAGCCCCAGCATTTT
TRBV12-5	TRBJ1-1	-	TRBD1	CASGSDRVGNPEAFF	TGTGCTAGTGGCTCGGACAGGGTCGGGAACCCTGAAGCTTTCTTT
TRBV12-5	TRBJ2-5	-	-	CASGSILGETQYF	TGTGCTAGTGGTTCGATACTAGGGGAGACCCAGTACTTC
TRBV6-6	TRBJ2-7	-	TRBD1	CASSTDRDRLYHEQYF	TGTGCCAGCAGTACGGACCGGGACAGACTTTACCACGAGCAGTACTTC
TRBV2	TRBJ1-3	-	TRBD1	CASIERTGWGHTIYF	TGTGCCAGCATAGAGCGGACAGGGTGGGGGCACACCATATATTTT
TRBV7-2	TRBJ2-7	-	-	CASSPAAGSSYEQYF	TGTGCCAGCAGTCCTGCAGCGGGTTCCTCCTACGAGCAGTACTTC
TRBV25-1	TRBJ1-1	-	-	CASSDWQTNEAFF	TGTGCCAGCAGTGATTGGCAAACTAATGAAGCTTTCTTT
TRBV5-6	TRBJ1-1	-	-	CASSPGSLGNTEAFF	TGTGCCAGCAGTCCTGGGAGTCTCGGGAACACTGAAGCTTTCTTT
TRBV6-5	TRBJ1-1	-	-	CASRGDKNTEAFF	TGTGCCAGCAGGGGGGACAAGAACACTGAAGCTTTCTTT
TRBV29-1	TRBJ1-1	-	-	CSVGREGTEAFF	TGCAGCGTTGGCAGGGAGGGTACTGAAGCTTTCTTT
TRBV11-2	TRBJ2-7	-	TRBD1	CASSFLGKRDRNLYEQYF	TGTGCCAGCAGCTTTCTAGGGAAGAGGGACAGGAATCTTTACGAGCAGTACTTC
TRBV9	TRBJ1-1	-	TRBD1	CASSPRQGRTEAFF	TGTGCCAGCAGCCCAAGACAGGGGAGAACTGAAGCTTTCTTT
TRBV4-3	TRBJ2-7	-	-	CASSQAEFYEQYF	TGCGCCAGCAGCCAGGCGGAGTTTTACGAGCAGTACTTC